The source of this TCR beta chain is a study of cytomegalovirus exposure and HLA in healthy donors. The PCR was carried out with 60 Vbeta primers and 13 Jbeta primers. Assay: immunoSEQ multiplex PCR; the TCRdb copy retains only in-frame clones and omits some. The repertoire includes some 200,000 clones, 70% of them detected once, and around 3% sits in the top ten. The V gene's germline CDR1 is SGHDT and CDR2 YYEEEE. J lost 7 bases, V lost 4 bases, and 4 bases had no gene match. The CDR3 runs to 13 residues. The receptor comes from a man aged 35-49 years in good health and CMV-seropositive. Sequences were obtained from PBMCs. The chain is built from TRBV5-6 and TRBJ2-2; 7 bases agree with TRBD1. This chain's CDR3 is CASSVGDSGELFF. CDR3 in DNA: TGTGCCAGCAGCGTAGGGGACAGCGGGGAGCTGTTTTTT. Full variable domain (remainder filled in from reference TRBV5-6 and TRBJ2-2): DAGVTQSPTHLIKTRGQQVTLRCSPKSGHDTVSWYQQALGQGPQFIFQYYEEEERQRGNFPDRFSGHQFPNYSSELNVNALLLGDSALYLCASSVGDSGELFFGEGSRLTVL.